A single sample gave rise to the 8 T cell receptor beta chains below, sequenced in a study of T cells expressing NK-cell markers. With the 5' RACE reads reprocessed, TCRdb shows one record per CDR3 protein and no DNA. This table lists 300,000 to 500,000 distinct CDR3 sequences. The sequencing sample was made of blood T cells: a sorted CD56 or NKG2C T cell subset, CD4+ or CD8+ T cells, or bulk PBMC T cells (not recorded which). All receptors derive from a woman aged 50 to 65 in good health.

This chain links TRBV4-1 with TRBJ2-1; TCRdb's D call, TRBD1, is unchecked because there is no DNA. Germline CDR1 MGHRA, CDR2 YSYEKL. This CDR3 has 15 residues. The CDR3 is CASSNGTGVFNEQFF.

The chain employs TRBV4-1 and TRBJ2-7; TCRdb reports TRBD2, a call that lacks DNA to check it against. From germline, CDR1 is MGHRA and CDR2 YSYEKL. The CDR3 runs 17 residues. The CDR3: CASSPSPLAGVTNEQYF.

The V gene is TRBV12-3 or TRBV12-4, the J gene TRBJ1-3. There are 13 residues in the CDR3. The CDR3 spells CASRTAAGNTIYF.

The rearrangement joins TRBV11-3 to TRBJ2-1; TCRdb's D call of TRBD2 is untestable without DNA. CDR1 is SGHNT and CDR2 is YENEEA in the germline V gene. The CDR3 runs 17 residues. The CDR3 reads CASSPGWASGGYNEQFF.

The chain uses TRBV24-1 and TRBJ1-5. Germline V CDR1 and CDR2: KGHDR, SFDVKD. This CDR3 region has 15 residues. CDR3 amino acids: CATHMKNSSNQPQHF.

V and J are TRBV5-1 and TRBJ1-6; TCRdb's D call of TRBD1 is untestable without DNA. In germline, CDR1 is SGHRS, CDR2 YFSETQ. The length of the CDR3 is 17 residues. The CDR3 sequence is CASSPGGITDNNSPLHF.

The CDR3 is CASRPGQGLTSANEKLFF. The gene calls are TRBV27 and TRBJ1-4; TCRdb returns TRBD1, unconfirmable since there is no DNA. The CDR3 has 18 residues. Germline-derived CDR1 and CDR2 are MNHEY and SMNVEV (reference sequence).

V usage is TRBV5-1 and J usage is TRBJ2-3. The CDR3 sequence is 15 residues long. Germline CDR1 SGHRS, CDR2 YFSETQ. This CDR3 is CASSSNGLETDTQYF.